Each of the 29 T cell receptor beta chains below was sequenced from the same sample in a study of cytomegalovirus exposure and HLA in healthy donors (TCRdb year 2017). The library was prepared using the immunoSEQ multiplex PCR assay. A mixture of 60 forward primers for TCR Vbeta segments and 13 reverse primers for TCR Jbeta segments was used in the multiplex PCR. TCRdb obtained this table from immuneACCESS and retained in-frame rearrangements with V and J assigned. These tables miss some clones; where compared with another copy, unresolved V genes account for less than half of the shortfall, and the remainder is unexplained. This sample gives fewer than 250,000 clones in total; around 83% of them show up just once. The top ten constitute roughly a tenth of the sample. Sequencing used PBMCs. The source of these receptors is a woman aged 45 to 65 in good health and CMV-seropositive.

The chain is built from TRBV27 and TRBJ2-7, with 8 nucleotides matching TRBD2. The CDR3 covers 15 residues. V shed 1 base, J shed 6 bases, and the junction held 8 bases outside the gene matches. Germline V gene lookup returns CDR1 MNHEY and CDR2 SMNVEV (reference sequence). CDR3 sequence: CASSLWRGDGGEQYF. The DNA for the CDR3 is TGTGCCAGCAGTTTATGGCGGGGGGATGGTGGCGAGCAGTACTTC.

CDR3 sequence (DNA): TGTGCCAGCAGCCCAGACAGTAGAAACTCCTACGAGCAGTACTTC. Amino acids: CASSPDSRNSYEQYF. This chain connects TRBV7-3 to TRBJ2-7; maybe TRBD1 (5 bases). The CDR3 totals 15 residues. Per the germline V gene, CDR1 is SGHTA and CDR2 is FQGTGA. V dropped 5 bases and J dropped 0 bases, with 14 bases sitting between them.

The V gene is TRBV5-1, the J gene TRBJ2-5; possibly TRBD1 for D (5 bases). Trimming cost V 1 base and J 1 base, with 8 bases left between them. Germline CDR1 and CDR2: SGHRS and YFSETQ. The CDR3 is made up of 14 amino acids. The CDR3 protein is CASSLTGTQETQYF. In DNA, the CDR3 is TGCGCCAGCAGCTTGACAGGCACCCAAGAGACCCAGTACTTC. The variable domain in full, with the rest retrieved from reference TRBV5-1 and TRBJ2-5, is KAGVTQTPRYLIKTRGQQVTLSCSPISGHRSVSWYQQTPGQGLQFLFEYFSETQRNKGNFPGRFSGRQFSNSRSEMNVSTLELGDSALYLCASSLTGTQETQYFGPGTRLLVL.

J is TRBJ2-5 and V is TRBV5-1; 7 nucleotides agree with TRBD1. Looked up from germline, CDR1 is SGHRS and CDR2 is YFSETQ. The length of the CDR3 is 15 residues. The trim removed 4 bases at V and 2 bases at J, leaving 8 bases unmatched. CDR3 in amino acids: CASSNSDRNQETQYF. In DNA, the CDR3 is TGCGCCAGCAGCAACTCGGACAGGAATCAAGAGACCCAGTACTTC.

The chain employs TRBV9 and TRBJ2-1; 7 bases fit TRBD1. The CDR3 sequence is 15 residues long. The J segment lost 2 bases and the V segment lost 4 bases, leaving 6 bases of the junction unmatched. Germline V gives CDR1 SGDLS, CDR2 YYNGEE. The CDR3 reads CASSSPGQPYNEQFF. As DNA, the CDR3 is TGTGCCAGCAGCTCCCCGGGACAGCCCTACAATGAGCAGTTCTTC.

This chain uses TRBV21-1 with TRBJ1-4. TRBV21-1 is a documented pseudogene. The CDR3 contains 13 residues. CDR3 sequence: CASSKVEGGKLFF. The CDR3 DNA is TGTGCCAGCAGCAAAGTAGAGGGTGGAAAACTGTTTTTT.

V and J are TRBV7-6 and TRBJ1-5; maybe TRBD1 (5 bases). CDR1 SGHVS and CDR2 FNYEAQ come from the germline V gene. Trimming pared 5 bases from V and 2 bases from J, leaving 10 bases between. This CDR3 is built from 14 residues. CDR3 region: CASSHGGGNQPQHF. The CDR3 nucleotides are TGTGCCAGCAGCCACGGGGGGGGCAATCAGCCCCAGCATTTT.

V and J are TRBV15 and TRBJ1-4, with 9 bases aligning to TRBD1. Per the germline V gene, CDR1 is LNHNV and CDR2 is YYDKDF (reference sequence). The CDR3 is 16 amino acids. V shed 1 base and J 5 bases; nucleotides not matched to a gene: 5. The CDR3 nucleotides read TGTGCCACCAGCAGAGTTCTCGGGACAGGGAATGAAAAACTGTTTTTT. Protein sequence: CATSRVLGTGNEKLFF.

This rearrangement joins TRBV27 to TRBJ1-2; 7 nucleotides match TRBD1. With 5 bases clipped from V and 7 bases from J, the junction kept 4 bases outside the gene matches. Germline loops: CDR1 MNHEY, CDR2 SMNVEV (reference sequence). The CDR3 consists of 12 residues. CDR3 sequence (DNA): TGTGCCAGCAGTGCGGACAGGATTGGCTACACCTTC. Residues: CASSADRIGYTF.

The gene calls are TRBV9 and TRBJ1-3; D is unclear. Germline CDR1 is SGDLS and CDR2 is YYNGEE. The CDR3 covers 16 residues. V was clipped by 0 bases and J by 3 bases, with 13 bases between them. The CDR3 spells CASSVAGGFRGNTIYF. DNA of the CDR3: TGTGCCAGCAGCGTAGCTGGCGGTTTTCGTGGAAACACCATATATTTT.

The V gene is TRBV12-5, the J gene TRBJ1-2; D gene ambiguous. The CDR3 contains 15 residues. Germline CDR1 and CDR2: LGHNT and FRNRAP. Trimming pared 4 bases from V and 8 bases from J, leaving 20 bases between. The CDR3: CASGSTLRKPGGYTF. The CDR3, as DNA: TGTGCTAGTGGTTCGACACTCAGGAAGCCGGGGGGCTACACCTTC.

The V gene is TRBV5-4, the J gene TRBJ1-2; a possible D gene is TRBD1 (6 bases). The CDR3 contains 13 residues. Looked up from germline, CDR1 is SGHNT and CDR2 is YYREEE (reference sequence). The V end was cut by 3 bases, the J end by 2 bases, with 8 bases between. CDR3 sequence: CASSWDTNYGYTF. CDR3 DNA: TGTGCCAGCAGCTGGGACACCAACTATGGCTACACCTTC.

This clone came up a few times. The chain employs TRBV4-1 and TRBJ1-2; D gene uncertain. This CDR3 has 15 residues. In germline, CDR1 is MGHRA, CDR2 YSYEKL. Between the trimmed V and J ends, which lost 1 base and 2 bases, there was a span of 11 bases. Written as DNA, the CDR3 is TGCGCCAGCAGCCAAGTTAACAGCAGAAACTATGGCTACACCTTC. Protein sequence: CASSQVNSRNYGYTF.

The V call is TRBV7-9, the J call TRBJ2-2; D unresolved. V dropped 4 bases and J dropped 2 bases, with 14 bases sitting between them. The CDR3 is 16 residues long. The germline CDR1 and CDR2 sequences are SEHNR and FQNEAQ (reference sequence). The CDR3 protein is CASSSRVRPNTGELFF. The CDR3 DNA is TGTGCCAGCAGCTCCCGGGTCCGGCCCAACACCGGGGAGCTGTTTTTT.

In regard to this clone: Compared with germline, one end of the junction differs, possibly owing to a read error. The rearrangement uses TRBV4-1 and TRBJ2-3; TRBD2 matches at 10 bases. Germline V gene data show CDR1 as MGHRA and CDR2 as YSYEKL. The CDR3 extends over 21 amino acids. CDR3 nucleotides: TGCGCCAACAGCCAAACGACTCTAGCGGGGGTGCAAGCCTTCCGTGCAGATACGCAGTATTTT. It specifies CANSQTTLAGVQAFRADTQYF.

V gene TRBV4-1 combines with J gene TRBJ1-2; no reliable D call. The CDR3 sequence is 14 residues long. Trimming removed 1 base from V and 4 bases from J, with 10 bases in between. The germline V gene has CDR1 MGHRA and CDR2 YSYEKL. The CDR3 reads CASSQVPSSYGYTF. The CDR3 DNA sequence: TGCGCCAGCAGCCAAGTTCCCTCTAGCTATGGCTACACCTTC.

The chain recombines TRBV7-6 with TRBJ1-3, with 7 bases lining up with TRBD1. Germline V gives CDR1 SGHVS, CDR2 FNYEAQ. The CDR3 is 16 residues long. The junction had 7 bases not matched to a gene; V was cut back by 5 bases and J by 0 bases. Written as DNA, the CDR3 is TGTGCCAGCAGCCCCCGACAGGGAGCCTCTGGAAACACCATATATTTT. It codes for CASSPRQGASGNTIYF.

The chain recombines TRBV5-4 with TRBJ2-2; TRBD1 might be the D (6 bases). The CDR3 is 15 residues long. V lost 4 bases, J lost 3 bases, and 13 bases lay in between. Germline V gene lookup returns CDR1 SGHNT and CDR2 YYREEE (reference sequence). CDR3 sequence reads: CASSPGGPYTGELFF. The CDR3 DNA sequence: TGTGCCAGCAGCCCTGGGGGCCCGTACACCGGGGAGCTGTTTTTT.

V usage is TRBV5-1 and J usage is TRBJ2-1, with 8 bases fitting TRBD2. The CDR3 spans 14 residues. V shed 5 bases and J 2 bases; nucleotides not matched to a gene: 3. Looked up from germline, CDR1 is SGHRS and CDR2 is YFSETQ. Here the CDR3 reads CASSDGGAYNEQFF. For the CDR3, the DNA is TGCGCCAGCAGTGACGGGGGGGCCTACAATGAGCAGTTCTTC.

Comments on this clone: Within the sample, other DNA sequences also encode this same CDR3. J is TRBJ1-6 and V is TRBV9; possible D gene TRBD1, 6 bases. This CDR3 region has 13 residues. In germline, CDR1 is SGDLS, CDR2 YYNGEE. The germline V and J ends were trimmed by 3 bases and 7 bases, with 8 bases remaining between them. The CDR3 nucleotides are TGTGCCAGCAGCGCCACAGGGAATTCACCCCTCCACTTT. As protein: CASSATGNSPLHF.

This chain joins TRBV2 and TRBJ1-4, with 11 bases aligning to TRBD1. The junction had 3 bases not matched to a gene; V was cut back by 3 bases and J by 6 bases. CDR3 size: 15 residues. Germline V CDR1 and CDR2: SNHLY, FYNNEI. In DNA, the CDR3 is TGTGCCAGCAGTGAGTTGGGACAGGGGGATGAAAAACTGTTTTTT. It encodes CASSELGQGDEKLFF.

This chain joins TRBV18 and TRBJ2-5, with D possibly matching TRBD1 (5 bases). V was pared by 0 bases and J by 5 bases, with 16 bases between. Germline V CDR1 and CDR2: KGHSH, LQKENI. This CDR3 contains 16 residues. The CDR3 sequence is CASSPPRARLGETQYF. Written as DNA, the CDR3 is TGTGCCAGCTCACCACCCAGGGCCAGATTGGGGGAGACCCAGTACTTC.

The count of this clone is one. The chain links TRBV12-2 to TRBJ1-1; TRBD1 reflects the table's D call only, with no check against the DNA. TRBV12-2 is shown as a pseudogene. CDR3 length: 18 residues. The CDR3 region has the DNA TGTGCAAGTCGCGATAGGGGGGGGGACAGGCCCGAGAACACTGAAGCTTTCTTT. Encoded protein: CASRDRGGDRPENTEAFF.

The chain carries TRBV7-2 and TRBJ1-1; the D gene is possibly TRBD1 (6 bases). Trimming took 1 base from V and 4 from J, leaving 13 bases between them. This CDR3 comprises 15 residues. Germline CDR1 is SGHTA and CDR2 is FQGNSA. CDR3 sequence (DNA): TGTGCCAGCAGCTTAGTGGGGGGGCGAAGCACTGAAGCTTTCTTT. Translation: CASSLVGGRSTEAFF. Full variable domain (rest looked up from reference TRBV7-2 and TRBJ1-1): GAGVSQSPSNKVTEKGKDVELRCDPISGHTALYWYRQSLGQGLEFLIYFQGNSAPDKSGLPSDRFSAERTGGSVSTLTIQRTQQEDSAVYLCASSLVGGRSTEAFFGQGTRLTVV.

This chain joins TRBV6-6 and TRBJ2-1; TRBD2 matches at 7 bases. V gave up 0 bases and J gave up 8 bases; unmatched junction bases: 7. This CDR3 is 15 amino acids long. Germline V CDR1 and CDR2: MNHNY, SVGAGI (reference sequence). CDR3 sequence: CASSYSASGVDEQFF. The CDR3 region has the DNA TGTGCCAGCAGTTACTCGGCCAGCGGGGTTGATGAGCAGTTCTTC.

The chain links TRBV9 to TRBJ2-7; 12 bases align to TRBD2. J lost 4 bases, V lost 3 bases, and 8 bases had no gene match. The length of the CDR3 is 16 residues. From germline, CDR1 is SGDLS and CDR2 YYNGEE. CDR3 in DNA: TGTGCCAGCAGCGCCGCGACTAGCGGGGGTCCTTACGAGCAGTACTTC. This gives the protein CASSAATSGGPYEQYF.

The gene calls are TRBV6-6 and TRBJ1-4; D is possibly TRBD1 (5 bases). Germline V gene sequence: CDR1 MNHNY, CDR2 SVGAGI (reference sequence). The CDR3 totals 14 residues. The V end lost 6 bases, the J end lost 0 bases, and 8 bases lay between the germline ends. CDR3 region: CASRRQTTNEKLFF. The CDR3 DNA sequence: TGTGCCAGCAGGAGACAGACAACTAATGAAAAACTGTTTTTT.

This clone was seen more than once but under ten times. The V gene is TRBV10-3, the J gene TRBJ1-2; 8 nucleotides line up with TRBD1. The length of the CDR3 is 11 residues. The J segment lost 9 bases and the V segment lost 10 bases, leaving 7 bases of the junction unmatched. The germline gives CDR1 ENHRY, CDR2 SYGVKD. CDR3 region: CASFTGGSYTF. CDR3 DNA sequence: TGTGCCAGCTTCACAGGGGGAAGCTACACCTTC.

The chain is built from TRBV5-5 and TRBJ1-2; a weak D match, TRBD1 (6 bases). CDR3 length equals 16 residues. Germline lookup yields CDR1 SGHKS and CDR2 YYEKEE (reference sequence). Trimming removed 4 bases at V and 3 bases at J, with 19 bases between. CDR3 in amino acids: CASSPTGGREYYGYTF. The CDR3 nucleotides read TGTGCCAGCAGCCCCACCGGGGGGCGGGAGTACTATGGCTACACCTTC.